The next 15 T cell receptor beta chains were all read from a single sample in a study of OX40 agonist ivuxolimab in advanced cancers. Only in-frame clones appear in the TCRdb table, and some are missing; sequencing was by immunoSEQ multiplex PCR. This sample has under 150,000 clones, with more than 85% found just once. The sample was CD4+ or CD8+ T cells sorted from blood, taken in a trial of the OX40 agonist ivuxolimab. These receptor sequences come from an adult with an advanced solid tumor such as melanoma, head and neck, liver or kidney cancer.

V and J are TRBV5-1 and TRBJ1-1; the D is unclear. Trimming left V 0 bases short and J 8 bases short, with 8 bases between. The CDR3 is 12 residues long. Germline V CDR1 and CDR2: SGHRS, YFSETQ. The CDR3 sequence is CASSLDWGEAFF. The CDR3, as DNA: TGCGCCAGCAGCTTGGACTGGGGAGAAGCTTTCTTT. The full variable domain, with the rest looked up from reference TRBV5-1 and TRBJ1-1, is KAGVTQTPRYLIKTRGQQVTLSCSPISGHRSVSWYQQTPGQGLQFLFEYFSETQRNKGNFPGRFSGRQFSNSRSEMNVSTLELGDSALYLCASSLDWGEAFFGQGTRLTVV.

V is TRBV6-5 and J is TRBJ1-4, with 9 bases identical to TRBD1. The V segment lost 0 bases and the J segment 8 bases; nucleotides outside the gene matches: 4. There are 15 residues in the CDR3. Per germline, CDR1 MNHEY and CDR2 SVGAGI. The CDR3: CASSYSGQGWEKLFF. CDR3 bases: TGTGCCAGCAGTTACTCGGGACAGGGTTGGGAAAAACTGTTTTTT.

V gene TRBV30 combines with J gene TRBJ1-6; D perhaps matches TRBD1 (6 bases). V was shortened by 2 bases and J by 6 bases, with 11 bases between the two germline ends. The CDR3 has 14 residues. Germline CDR1 is GTSNPN and CDR2 is SVGIG (reference sequence). This CDR3 is CAWSIGQTNSPLHF. The CDR3 region has the DNA TGTGCCTGGAGTATTGGACAGACTAATTCACCCCTCCACTTT.

This chain connects TRBV4-1 to TRBJ2-2; 7 bases map to TRBD1. CDR1 MGHRA and CDR2 YSYEKL come from the germline V gene. CDR3 length: 17 amino acids. V lost 0 bases and J lost 8; bases outside the gene matches: 12. CDR3 sequence reads: CASSQDRGKTPTGELFF. The DNA of the CDR3 is TGCGCCAGCAGCCAAGACAGGGGGAAAACACCAACGGGGGAGCTGTTTTTT.

The chain links TRBV7-1 to TRBJ2-5; D ambiguous. TRBV7-1 is annotated as an ORF whose role is uncertain. V gave up 5 bases and J gave up 1 base, with 11 bases separating them. The CDR3 runs 14 residues. The DNA of the CDR3 is TGTGCCAGCAGCCCAAGGGCAGCCCAAGAGACCCAGTACTTC. Its translation is CASSPRAAQETQYF.

The chain uses TRBV5-1 and TRBJ1-4; tentatively, D is TRBD1 (6 bases). The CDR3 spans 16 residues. CDR1 SGHRS and CDR2 YFSETQ come from the germline V gene. Trimming pared 0 bases from V and 0 bases from J, leaving 9 bases between. The CDR3 sequence is CASSLGTVATNEKLFF. The CDR3 nucleotides read TGCGCCAGCAGCTTGGGGACAGTTGCAACTAATGAAAAACTGTTTTTT.

The genes are TRBV5-1 and TRBJ1-2; D gene ambiguous. This CDR3 has 13 amino acids. Germline CDR1 SGHRS, CDR2 YFSETQ. The germline V and J ends were trimmed by 2 bases and 2 bases, with 7 bases remaining between them. In nucleotides, the CDR3 is TGCGCCAGCAGCTTTGGGTTGAACTATGGCTACACCTTC. This codes for CASSFGLNYGYTF.

This sequence joins TRBV18 and TRBJ2-7; D not certain. The CDR3 covers 18 residues. V lost 1 base and J 1 base, leaving 20 bases between the germline ends. Germline V gene data show CDR1 as KGHSH and CDR2 as LQKENI. The CDR3 bases are TGTGCCAGCTCACCACGTGGCTCTCTAACTACTGGTTCCTACGAGCAGTACTTC. Amino acids: CASSPRGSLTTGSYEQYF.

This chain links TRBV5-1 with TRBJ2-3, with 10 bases that match TRBD2. With 5 bases clipped from V and 4 bases from J, the junction kept 4 bases outside the gene matches. Per the germline V gene, CDR1 is SGHRS and CDR2 is YFSETQ. The CDR3 totals 14 residues. The CDR3 reads CASRGLAGADTQYF. DNA for the CDR3: TGCGCCAGCAGGGGGCTAGCGGGGGCAGATACGCAGTATTTT.

The V gene is TRBV7-2, the J gene TRBJ1-5; D unresolved. The CDR3 totals 15 residues. CDR1 SGHTA and CDR2 FQGNSA come from the germline V gene. V lost 2 bases and J 0 bases, leaving 8 bases between the germline ends. The DNA of the CDR3 is TGTGCCAGCAGCTTACGGGTTTATAGCAATCAGCCCCAGCATTTT. Translation gives CASSLRVYSNQPQHF.

This clone has a handful of counts. The chain joins TRBV18 to TRBJ1-1; D is ambiguous. The CDR3 length is 11 residues. The V gene's germline CDR1 is KGHSH and CDR2 LQKENI. Trimming removed 5 bases at V and 2 bases at J, with 3 bases between. This chain's CDR3 is CASSGNTEAFF. The CDR3 DNA reads TGTGCCAGCTCAGGAAACACTGAAGCTTTCTTT.

As to this clone: Distinct nucleotide sequences in the sample also encode this CDR3. V usage is TRBV9 and J usage is TRBJ2-1, with D uncertain. This CDR3 region has 14 residues. V was clipped by 2 bases and J by 0 bases, with 6 bases between them. Germline CDR1 reads SGDLS; CDR2 reads YYNGEE. CDR3 DNA sequence: TGTGCCAGCAGCGTCTCAAGCTCCTACAATGAGCAGTTCTTC. Encoded protein: CASSVSSSYNEQFF.

The chain employs TRBV6-5 and TRBJ1-1; 9 bases are a match to TRBD1. J lost 5 bases, V lost 6 bases, and 7 bases had no gene match. The CDR3 contains 14 residues. Germline V CDR1 and CDR2: MNHEY, SVGAGI. The CDR3 region has the DNA TGTGCCAGCAGCCCCGGACAGGGGAGAACTGAAGCTTTCTTT. Its translation is CASSPGQGRTEAFF.

The V gene is TRBV18, the J gene TRBJ2-7; 10 bases align to TRBD1. V lost 3 bases to trimming and J lost 4 bases; unmatched junction nucleotides: 3. Germline CDR1 KGHSH, CDR2 LQKENI. The CDR3 has 14 residues. The CDR3 loop is CASSPGQGRYEQYF. Here the CDR3 DNA reads TGTGCCAGCTCACCGGGACAGGGGAGATACGAGCAGTACTTC.

Worth noting for this clone: One junction end disagrees with the germline gene, perhaps due to a read error. The J gene is TRBJ1-6, the V gene TRBV20-1; no clear D. The CDR3 is 11 residues long. Germline V CDR1 and CDR2: DFQATT, SNEGSKA (reference sequence). The CDR3 DNA sequence: TGCAGTGCCCTAGCATTGTCGGACGTCTGGTTT. This encodes CSALALSDVWF.